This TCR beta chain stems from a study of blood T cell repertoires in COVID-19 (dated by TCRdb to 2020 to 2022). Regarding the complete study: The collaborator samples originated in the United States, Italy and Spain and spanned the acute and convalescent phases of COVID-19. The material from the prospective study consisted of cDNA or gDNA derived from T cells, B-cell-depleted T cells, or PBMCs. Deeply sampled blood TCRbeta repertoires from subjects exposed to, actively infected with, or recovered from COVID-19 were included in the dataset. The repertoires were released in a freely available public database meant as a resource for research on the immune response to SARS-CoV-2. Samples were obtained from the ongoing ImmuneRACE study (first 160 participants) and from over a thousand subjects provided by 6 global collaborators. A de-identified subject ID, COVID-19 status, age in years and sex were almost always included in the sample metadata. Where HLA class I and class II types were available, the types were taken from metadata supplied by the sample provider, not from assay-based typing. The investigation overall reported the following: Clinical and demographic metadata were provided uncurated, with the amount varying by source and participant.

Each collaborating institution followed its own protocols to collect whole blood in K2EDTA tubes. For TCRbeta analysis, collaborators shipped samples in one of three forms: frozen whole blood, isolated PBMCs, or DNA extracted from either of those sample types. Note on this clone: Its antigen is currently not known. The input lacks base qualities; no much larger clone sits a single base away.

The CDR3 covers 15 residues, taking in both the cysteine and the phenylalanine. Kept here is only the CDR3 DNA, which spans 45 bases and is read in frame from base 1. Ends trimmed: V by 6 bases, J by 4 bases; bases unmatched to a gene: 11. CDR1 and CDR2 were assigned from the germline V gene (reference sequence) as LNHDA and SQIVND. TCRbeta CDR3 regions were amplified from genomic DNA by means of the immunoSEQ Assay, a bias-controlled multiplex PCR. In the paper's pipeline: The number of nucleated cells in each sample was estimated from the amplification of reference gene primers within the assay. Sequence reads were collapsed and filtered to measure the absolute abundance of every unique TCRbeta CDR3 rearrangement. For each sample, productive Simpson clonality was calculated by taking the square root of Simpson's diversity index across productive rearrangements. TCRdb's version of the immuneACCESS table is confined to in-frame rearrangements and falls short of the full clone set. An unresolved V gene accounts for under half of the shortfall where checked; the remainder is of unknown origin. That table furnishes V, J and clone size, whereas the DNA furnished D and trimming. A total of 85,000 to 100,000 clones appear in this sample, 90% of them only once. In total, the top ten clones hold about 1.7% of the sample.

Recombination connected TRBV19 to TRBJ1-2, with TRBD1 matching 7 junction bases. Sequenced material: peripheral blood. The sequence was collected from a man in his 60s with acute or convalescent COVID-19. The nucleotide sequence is TGTGCCAGTAGAATAACAGGGGCCCACCTCTATGGCTACACCTTC. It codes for CASRITGAHLYGYTF.